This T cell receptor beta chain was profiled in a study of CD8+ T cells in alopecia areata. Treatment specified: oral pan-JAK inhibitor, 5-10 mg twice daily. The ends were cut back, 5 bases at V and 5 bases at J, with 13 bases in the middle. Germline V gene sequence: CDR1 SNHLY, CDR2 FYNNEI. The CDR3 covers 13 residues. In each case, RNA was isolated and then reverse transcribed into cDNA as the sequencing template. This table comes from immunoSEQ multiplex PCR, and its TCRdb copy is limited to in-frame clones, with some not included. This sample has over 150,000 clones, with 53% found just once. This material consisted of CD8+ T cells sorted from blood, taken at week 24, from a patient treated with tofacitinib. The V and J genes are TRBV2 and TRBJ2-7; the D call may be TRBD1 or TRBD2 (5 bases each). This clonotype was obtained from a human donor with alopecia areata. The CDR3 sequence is CASSSSGSNEQYF. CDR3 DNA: TGTGCCAGCAGTTCCTCAGGGAGCAACGAGCAGTACTTC. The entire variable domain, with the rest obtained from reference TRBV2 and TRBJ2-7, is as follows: EPEVTQTPSHQVTQMGQEVILRCVPISNHLYFYWYRQILGQKVEFLVSFYNNEISEKSEIFDDQFSVERPDGSNFTLKIRSTKLEDSAMYFCASSSSGSNEQYFGPGTRLTVT.